Listed below are T cell receptor beta chains from one sample, sequenced in a study of cytomegalovirus exposure and HLA in healthy donors. Produced via immunoSEQ multiplex PCR; TCRdb's table is partial and in-frame only. The sample shows some 200,000 clones, roughly 80% of them seen only once. The sequencing sample was made of PBMCs. These receptors were collected from a girl aged 2-10 years in good health and CMV-seronegative. Both conserved end residues are part of each CDR3. Each record gives: V gene, J gene, clone size, D gene, CDR3 DNA, CDR3 protein. A D gene is named only where the DNA matches it firmly. Rows may omit the clone size; those that give it use once, few, many or a size class.

V: TRBV7-8; J: TRBJ2-5; size: .; D: .; DNA: TGTGCCAGCAGCCCACGGACAAAACAAGAGACCCAGTACTTC; CDR3: CASSPRTKQETQYF
V: TRBV6-6; J: TRBJ2-3; size: .; D: .; DNA: TGTGCCAGCAGTTACTTACAGGATACGCAGTATTTT; CDR3: CASSYLQDTQYF
V: TRBV7-9; J: TRBJ2-5; size: .; D: .; DNA: TGTGCCAGCAGCCCGCCAGTTTGGGAGACCCAGTACTTC; CDR3: CASSPPVWETQYF
V: TRBV6-1; J: TRBJ1-1; size: .; D: .; DNA: TGTGCCAGCAAAAGGGCAGGGTCTCTGTCAGAAGCTTTCTTT; CDR3: CASKRAGSLSEAFF
V: TRBV5-1; J: TRBJ1-4; size: .; D: TRBD1; DNA: TGCGCCAGCAGCACTGGGACAGGGTGGAATGAAAAACTGTTTTTT; CDR3: CASSTGTGWNEKLFF
V: TRBV5-1; J: TRBJ1-5; size: .; D: .; DNA: TGCGCCAGCAGCTTGGCTGGTCGAGGGTGGCAGGCGGGCAATCAGCCCCAGCATTTT; CDR3: CASSLAGRGWQAGNQPQHF
V: TRBV2; J: TRBJ2-2; size: .; D: TRBD1; DNA: TGTGCCAGCACTGGCAGGGGGCCCGGGGAGCTGTTTTTT; CDR3: CASTGRGPGELFF
V: TRBV7-9; J: TRBJ2-1; size: .; D: TRBD2; DNA: TGTGCCAGCGGAACTAGCGGACCCACATACAATGAGCAGTTCTTC; CDR3: CASGTSGPTYNEQFF
V: TRBV15; J: TRBJ2-3; size: .; D: .; DNA: TGTGCCACCAGCGGAGGTCGGACAGCTAGCACAGATACGCAGTATTTT; CDR3: CATSGGRTASTDTQYF
V: TRBV4-1; J: TRBJ1-5; size: .; D: .; DNA: TGCGCCAGCAGCGACAGGTATCTTTTGAGCAATCAGCCCCAGCATTTT; CDR3: CASSDRYLLSNQPQHF
V: TRBV2; J: TRBJ1-1; size: few; D: TRBD1; DNA: TGTGCCAGCAGTGAATCGCAGGCCGCGGGACAGCCCTTGAACACTGAAGCTTTCTTT; CDR3: CASSESQAAGQPLNTEAFF
V: TRBV7-6; J: TRBJ1-2; size: .; D: TRBD1; DNA: TGTGCCAGCAGCTCAACCGCTGACAGGGCGACTAACTATGGCTACACCTTC; CDR3: CASSSTADRATNYGYTF
V: TRBV5-4; J: TRBJ2-1; size: .; D: TRBD2; DNA: TGTGCCAGCAGCTGGGGGACTAGTAGCATCTTC; CDR3: CASSWGTSSIF
V: TRBV13; J: TRBJ2-7; size: .; D: .; DNA: TGTGCCAGTACAGAAAGGGGGGGACAAGTGGGCTACGAGCAGTACTTC; CDR3: CASTERGGQVGYEQYF
V: TRBV6-5; J: TRBJ1-2; size: .; D: .; DNA: TGTGCCAGCAGTTCTCAGGGCTTCTATGGCTACACCTTC; CDR3: CASSSQGFYGYTF
V: TRBV5-4; J: TRBJ2-1; size: once; D: .; DNA: TGTGCCACTAATAGCGCCCCAGGACGGGATGAGCAGTTCTTC; CDR3: CATNSAPGRDEQFF
V: TRBV18; J: TRBJ1-2; size: few; D: TRBD1; DNA: TGTGCCAGCTCACCAACAGGGGTACGAGGCTACACCTTC; CDR3: CASSPTGVRGYTF
V: TRBV2; J: TRBJ2-3; size: few; D: TRBD2; DNA: TGTGCCAGCAGTTGGACTAGCGGGGGTGATACGCAGTATTTT; CDR3: CASSWTSGGDTQYF
V: TRBV7-9; J: TRBJ2-1; size: .; D: .; DNA: TGTGCCAGCAGCTTAGGGGCTCTGAATGAGCAGTTCTTC; CDR3: CASSLGALNEQFF
V: TRBV6-6; J: TRBJ2-3; size: .; D: TRBD2; DNA: TGTGCCAGCAGTTACGGGGGGGTGGCAGATACGCAGTATTTT; CDR3: CASSYGGVADTQYF
V: TRBV7-6; J: TRBJ1-1; size: .; D: TRBD1; DNA: TGTGCCAGCAGCGCCGGGACAGTGATGAACACTGAAGCTTTCTTT; CDR3: CASSAGTVMNTEAFF
V: TRBV5-6; J: TRBJ2-3; size: once; D: .; DNA: TGTGCCAGCAGCGCAGGACTGGGGGACGGGGGAGATACGCAGTATTTT; CDR3: CASSAGLGDGGDTQYF
V: TRBV2; J: TRBJ2-1; size: .; D: .; DNA: TGTGCCAGCAGTGAATTCGGACACCTAATCAGCCGGGATGAGCAGTTCTTC; CDR3: CASSEFGHLISRDEQFF
V: TRBV7-9; J: TRBJ1-4; size: once; D: .; DNA: TGTGCCAGCAGCCGAGCACCGGGGGCAACTAATGAAAAACTGTTTTTT; CDR3: CASSRAPGATNEKLFF
V: TRBV30; J: TRBJ2-3; size: .; D: TRBD2; DNA: TGTGCCTGGAGACTAGCGGGAGTTACAGATACGCAGTATTTT; CDR3: CAWRLAGVTDTQYF
V: TRBV6-5; J: TRBJ1-1; size: .; D: .; DNA: TGTGCCAGCAGCCTAAAGACAGGTGATGAAGCTTTCTTT; CDR3: CASSLKTGDEAFF
V: TRBV30; J: TRBJ1-2; size: few; D: .; DNA: TGTGCCGCGGGGGGCTCTGGCTACACCTTC; CDR3: CAAGGSGYTF
V: TRBV2; J: TRBJ2-1; size: .; D: .; DNA: TGTGCCAGCTTAGCTAGTTCTGAGCAGTTCTTC; CDR3: CASLASSEQFF
V: TRBV6-1; J: TRBJ1-2; size: .; D: .; DNA: TGTGCCAGTACCCCTTATCTCGGTATCCATGGCTACACCTTC; CDR3: CASTPYLGIHGYTF
V: TRBV7-9; J: TRBJ2-1; size: few; D: .; DNA: TGTGCCAGCAGCTTAGCCATCAATGAGCAGTTCTTC; CDR3: CASSLAINEQFF
V: TRBV18; J: TRBJ2-3; size: .; D: .; DNA: TGTGCCAGCTCACTCAGTTCCTTTAAGGATACGCAGTATTTT; CDR3: CASSLSSFKDTQYF
V: TRBV27; J: TRBJ1-2; size: .; D: .; DNA: TGTGCCAGCTCCGAAACAGGGTTTATTGAGGGTGGCTACACCTTC; CDR3: CASSETGFIEGGYTF
V: TRBV18; J: TRBJ2-7; size: few; D: TRBD1; DNA: TGTGCCAGCTCAAGGGACGGGACAGGAGTTCGCGAGCAGTACTTC; CDR3: CASSRDGTGVREQYF
V: TRBV5-5; J: TRBJ1-1; size: .; D: .; DNA: TGTGCCACCGAACAGGGAGACGGCTACACTGAAGCTTTCTTT; CDR3: CATEQGDGYTEAFF
V: TRBV5-1; J: TRBJ2-5; size: .; D: TRBD1; DNA: TGCGCCAGCAGCACGGGACAGGGAGAAGAGACCCAGTACTTC; CDR3: CASSTGQGEETQYF
V: TRBV12-5; J: TRBJ1-4; size: .; D: .; DNA: TGTGCTAGTGGTTTTGGGGGCGCACGCTATGAAAAACTGTTTTTT; CDR3: CASGFGGARYEKLFF
V: TRBV7-9; J: TRBJ2-3; size: .; D: TRBD2; DNA: TGTGCCAGCAGCCTTCGACTAGCCGGCCTCACAGATACGCAGTATTTT; CDR3: CASSLRLAGLTDTQYF
V: TRBV6-1; J: TRBJ2-1; size: .; D: .; DNA: TGTGCCAGCAGTGTTACCAGTTACAATGAGCAGTTCTTC; CDR3: CASSVTSYNEQFF
V: TRBV5-5; J: TRBJ2-3; size: once; D: .; DNA: TGTGCCAGCAGCTTGGGAACCGGGAGTACGCAGTATTTT; CDR3: CASSLGTGSTQYF
V: TRBV4-1; J: TRBJ2-3; size: .; D: .; DNA: TGCGCCAGCAGAACAGCCACAGATACGCAGTATTTT; CDR3: CASRTATDTQYF
V: TRBV10-3; J: TRBJ1-5; size: .; D: .; DNA: TGTGCCATCAAGGACAGAAAGTATAGCAATCAGCCCCAGCATTTT; CDR3: CAIKDRKYSNQPQHF
V: TRBV13; J: TRBJ1-2; size: .; D: .; DNA: TGTGCCAGCATCACCGCCGGGCAGGGCGACTATGGCTACACCTTC; CDR3: CASITAGQGDYGYTF
V: TRBV6-1; J: TRBJ1-5; size: few; D: .; DNA: TGTGCCAGCAGTGAAGCCCCGACAGGCTTCGATCAGCCCCAGCATTTT; CDR3: CASSEAPTGFDQPQHF
V: TRBV6-5; J: TRBJ1-2; size: .; D: TRBD1; DNA: TGTGCCAGCAGTGGCCGGTACAGGGGGCACGGCTACACCTTC; CDR3: CASSGRYRGHGYTF
V: TRBV25-1; J: TRBJ2-1; size: .; D: TRBD2; DNA: TGTGCCAGCAGTTTAGAGCGGGGCTACTCCTACAATGAGCAGTTCTTC; CDR3: CASSLERGYSYNEQFF
V: TRBV11-3; J: TRBJ1-1; size: .; D: .; DNA: TGTGCCAGCAGCTTGACGCAAGGGGAGGTGGCTTTCTTT; CDR3: CASSLTQGEVAFF
V: TRBV19; J: TRBJ1-1; size: .; D: .; DNA: TGTGCCAGTACCGCGAATACTGAAGCTTTCTTT; CDR3: CASTANTEAFF
V: TRBV27; J: TRBJ1-1; size: .; D: .; DNA: TGTGCCAGCAGTTTACTTCGAATCGGTGCGGGGAACACTGAAGCTTTCTTT; CDR3: CASSLLRIGAGNTEAFF
V: TRBV9; J: TRBJ2-7; size: .; D: .; DNA: TGTGCCAGCAGCGTAGGTACGGGAGAAACCTACGAGCAGTACTTC; CDR3: CASSVGTGETYEQYF
V: TRBV7-8; J: TRBJ1-2; size: .; D: .; DNA: TGTGCCAGCAGCTTATATTATGACAGATCTGGCTACACCTTC; CDR3: CASSLYYDRSGYTF
V: TRBV4-1; J: TRBJ1-1; size: .; D: .; DNA: TGCGCCAGCAGCCAAGAGTCAGGGTGGCCCACTGAAGCTTTCTTT; CDR3: CASSQESGWPTEAFF
V: TRBV6-5; J: TRBJ2-5; size: .; D: TRBD2; DNA: TGTGCCAGCAGTTACTCGACTAGCGGAGTAGAGACCCAGTACTTC; CDR3: CASSYSTSGVETQYF
V: TRBV7-9; J: TRBJ2-1; size: .; D: TRBD2; DNA: TGTGCCAGCAGCCAGGGACTAGCGGGAGTAGATGAGCAGTTCTTC; CDR3: CASSQGLAGVDEQFF
V: TRBV6-5; J: TRBJ1-6; size: .; D: .; DNA: TGTGCCAGCAGTTCCTCGAAACGAGGTGGTAATTCACCCCTCCACTTT; CDR3: CASSSSKRGGNSPLHF
V: TRBV11-2; J: TRBJ1-4; size: .; D: .; DNA: TGTGCCAGCAGCTTAGGGATGGGAGGGTTAGAGGAAAAACTGTTTTTT; CDR3: CASSLGMGGLEEKLFF
V: TRBV18; J: TRBJ2-6; size: .; D: .; DNA: TGTGCCAGCTCACCATTTTCGTCCTATAATGGGGCCAACGTCCTGACTTTC; CDR3: CASSPFSSYNGANVLTF
V: TRBV6-5; J: TRBJ2-1; size: .; D: .; DNA: TGTGCCAGCAGCGGATCCGGGACAAACAACAATGAGCAGTTCTTC; CDR3: CASSGSGTNNNEQFF
V: TRBV4-1; J: TRBJ1-6; size: .; D: .; DNA: TGCGCCAGCAGCCAGTTACAGGGTTACGCCTATAATTCACCCCTCCACTTT; CDR3: CASSQLQGYAYNSPLHF
V: TRBV7-9; J: TRBJ2-2; size: .; D: .; DNA: TGTTCCAGCAGCCATCCCGGGGAGCTGTTTTTT; CDR3: CSSSHPGELFF
V: TRBV25-1; J: TRBJ2-7; size: .; D: TRBD2; DNA: TGTGCCAGCACCGAAGGGGTAGCGGGGGGCTACGAGCAGTACTTC; CDR3: CASTEGVAGGYEQYF